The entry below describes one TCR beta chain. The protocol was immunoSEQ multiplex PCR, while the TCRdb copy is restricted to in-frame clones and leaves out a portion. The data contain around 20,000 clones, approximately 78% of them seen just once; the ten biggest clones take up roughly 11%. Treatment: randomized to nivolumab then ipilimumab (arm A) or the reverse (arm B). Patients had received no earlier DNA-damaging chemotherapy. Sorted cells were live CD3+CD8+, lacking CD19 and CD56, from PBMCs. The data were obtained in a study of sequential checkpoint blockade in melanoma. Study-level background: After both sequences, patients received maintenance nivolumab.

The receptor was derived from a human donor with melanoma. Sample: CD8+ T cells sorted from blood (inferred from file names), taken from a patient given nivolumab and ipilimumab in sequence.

The CDR3 nucleotides are TGTGCCAGCTCACCTTCAGGGGTTCTCGGAACTAACTATGGCTACACCTTC. Translation gives CASSPSGVLGTNYGYTF. The gene calls are TRBV18 and TRBJ1-2; D may be TRBD1 (6 bases). Germline lookup yields CDR1 KGHSH and CDR2 LQKENI. V was pared by 3 bases and J by 0 bases, with 17 bases between. The CDR3 sequence is 17 residues long.